This T cell receptor beta chain was identified during a study of T-cell memory formation after mild COVID-19. V lost 6 bases to trimming and J lost 6 bases; unmatched junction nucleotides: 10. This CDR3 comprises 14 residues. Germline lookup yields CDR1 KGHSH and CDR2 LQKENI. TCRdb reanalysed the 5' RACE reads using MiXCR and keeps one entry per CDR3 protein. Altogether 190,000 or so distinct CDR3 sequences are present, about 11% being singletons, with the ten largest covering approximately 3%. The receptor comes from a man aged 18 to 30 who had mild COVID-19 (a few samples of this study predate the infection). Cell type and time point are not known. The chain combines TRBV18 with TRBJ2-7, with 8 bases lining up with TRBD1. What was sequenced was PBMCs or a T cell subset sorted from them (not recorded which). The DNA of the CDR3 is TGTGCCAGCTCCCCCGGACAGGGAACGAGCGAGCAGTACTTC. Amino acid sequence: CASSPGQGTSEQYF.